The 19 T cell receptor beta chains below come from one sample, sequenced in a study of regulatory T cells in long-lasting Graves disease. The TCR beta library used iRepertoire HTBI primers with Arm-PCR amplification of CDR3. In TCRdb, the multiplex PCR reads were re-called with MiXCR into one record per CDR3 protein. The profile shows around 400,000 distinct CDR3 sequences, 23% of them singletons. The time point here: persistent/refractory GD, antithyroid drugs over 5 years with positive TRAb. The TCR library was made from RNA extracted from PBMCs. This sample comprised peripheral blood mononuclear cells (PBMCs), obtained when the disease was refractory, from a patient treated with antithyroid drugs. These receptors were obtained from a woman between 40 and 55 years old with Graves disease.

This clonotype was detected only a few times. The chain employs TRBV7-8 and TRBJ2-2, with D maybe TRBD2 (6 bases). Germline lookup yields CDR1 SGHVS and CDR2 FQNEAQ. The V end was cut by 5 bases, the J end by 1 base, with 11 bases between. The CDR3 consists of 15 residues. The CDR3 nucleotides read TGTGCCAGCAGCCGGGGACTTCTGAACACCGGGGAGCTGTTTTTT. Its translation is CASSRGLLNTGELFF.

This clonotype was seen more than once but under ten times. The chain has TRBV6-5 and TRBJ2-7; D might be TRBD1 or TRBD2, each matching 6 bases. Germline V lookup: CDR1 MNHEY, CDR2 SVGAGI. Trimming cost V 3 bases and J 2 bases, with 23 bases left between them. The CDR3 is 18 amino acids. The CDR3 here is CASSYSREAEGGTYEQYF. CDR3 in DNA: TGTGCCAGCAGTTATAGCCGTGAAGCGGAGGGGGGTACCTACGAGCAGTACTTC.

This clonotype was seen only a few times. DNA for the CDR3: TGCGCCAGCAGCTCCCGACTCCCCCGCCCCACTAATGAAAAACTGTTTTTT. It encodes CASSSRLPRPTNEKLFF. This chain connects TRBV5-1 to TRBJ1-4, with D hard to call. Germline loops: CDR1 SGHRS, CDR2 YFSETQ. The V and J ends lost 3 bases and 2 bases respectively, with 17 bases between them. The CDR3 spans 17 residues.

This clonotype appeared many times. Written as DNA, the CDR3 is TGCAGCGTTGCTAAACAGGGTCTCGCGGAGACCCAGTACTTC. This codes for CSVAKQGLAETQYF. The genes are TRBV29-1 and TRBJ2-5; a weak D match, TRBD1 (6 bases). Per the germline V gene, CDR1 is SQVTM and CDR2 is ANQGSEA. The CDR3 is 14 amino acids. The V gene lost 4 bases and the J gene lost 5 bases, with 17 bases spanning the gap.

CDR3 coding DNA: TGTGCCACAAAATCCGCAGCGAAGGAGACCCAGTACTTC. Translation: CATKSAAKETQYF. The chain employs TRBV3-1 and TRBJ2-5, with no clear D. Germline-derived CDR1 and CDR2 are LGHDT and YNNKEL (reference sequence). V gave up 10 bases and J gave up 5 bases, with 17 bases separating them. The CDR3 consists of 13 residues.

In its sample, this clonotype was seen a few times. This may be a read error: a much more frequent sequence differs by one nucleotide. The chain couples TRBV7-2 to TRBJ2-6; the D is unclear. The V end lost 2 bases, the J end lost 0 bases, and 5 bases lay between the germline ends. The V gene's germline CDR1 is SGHTA and CDR2 FQGNSA. CDR3 length: 15 residues. This CDR3 is CASSLSPSGANVLTF. CDR3 DNA: TGTGCCAGCAGCTTATCCCCCTCTGGGGCCAACGTCCTGACTTTC.

The V and J genes are TRBV6-2 or TRBV6-3 and TRBJ2-4; 7 bases match TRBD2. The germline V gene has CDR1 MNHEY and CDR2 SVGEGT. There are 12 residues in the CDR3. V was pared by 9 bases and J by 6 bases, with 5 bases of the junction left unmatched. The CDR3 reads CASTSDRNIQYF. In DNA form, the CDR3 reads TGTGCCAGTACTAGCGATAGAAACATTCAGTACTTC.

This clonotype has more than one count but fewer than ten. The V and J genes are TRBV10-3 and TRBJ1-1, with D possibly matching TRBD1 (5 bases). Germline V gives CDR1 ENHRY, CDR2 SYGVKD. Between the trimmed V and J ends, which lost 2 bases and 2 bases, there was a span of 9 bases. The CDR3 runs to 14 residues. The DNA of the CDR3 is TGTGCCATCAGTGAGATGGGGGATAACACTGAAGCTTTCTTT. Translated, it gives CAISEMGDNTEAFF.

The V call is TRBV20-1, the J call TRBJ2-1; 7 positions agree with TRBD2. Germline V gives CDR1 DFQATT, CDR2 SNEGSKA (reference sequence). There are 18 residues in the CDR3. The junction had 24 bases not matched to a gene; V was cut back by 6 bases and J by 7 bases. The DNA for the CDR3 is TGCAGTGCCCGACTCCACCAAGGCGGAGCGGGACTTTCTAATGAGCAGTTCTTC. This translates into CSARLHQGGAGLSNEQFF.

The V and J genes are TRBV7-2 and TRBJ1-2; unclear D gene. The V gene's germline CDR1 is SGHTA and CDR2 FQGNSA. The V end lost 3 bases, the J end lost 7 bases, and 15 bases lay between the germline ends. This CDR3 has 14 amino acids. The CDR3 DNA sequence: TGTGCCAGCAGCTTGTGGGCCTCCGAGGTTGGCTACACCTTC. Residues: CASSLWASEVGYTF.

At least ten counts were recorded for this clonotype. The J gene is TRBJ1-5, the V gene TRBV6-5; D is undetermined. This CDR3 is 14 amino acids long. Germline CDR1 is MNHEY and CDR2 is SVGAGI. Deletions cut 4 bases from V and 3 bases from J, with 10 bases between. The CDR3 reads CASSSHSTNQPQHF. Written as DNA, the CDR3 is TGTGCCAGCAGTTCGCACAGCACCAATCAGCCCCAGCATTTT.

This chain links TRBV20-1 with TRBJ1-5; D gene uncertain. CDR1 and CDR2 from the germline V gene are DFQATT and SNEGSKA (reference sequence). With 6 bases removed from V and 2 bases from J, the gap between germline ends came to 14 bases. The CDR3 is 14 amino acids. CDR3 amino acids: CSANSRGGNQPQHF. The CDR3 DNA is TGCAGTGCCAATTCTCGCGGTGGCAATCAGCCCCAGCATTTT.

The sample holds many counts of this clonotype. One base away lies a much larger clone, so this may be a sequencing read error. The chain has TRBV2 and TRBJ2-7; D is ambiguous. Trimming removed 6 bases at V and 0 bases at J, with 3 bases between. The CDR3 contains 11 residues. The V gene's germline CDR1 is SNHLY and CDR2 FYNNEI. The CDR3 region has the DNA TGTGCCAGCAGGCTCTCCTACGAGCAGTACTTC. Its protein product is CASRLSYEQYF.

This clonotype has ten or more counts. This chain links TRBV28 with TRBJ2-7; D possibly corresponds to TRBD1 (5 bases). CDR1 is MDHEN, CDR2 SYDVKM, per germline. This CDR3 has 16 residues. Trimming took 5 bases from V and 1 from J, leaving 18 bases between them. CDR3 residues: CASSGHRRSQSYEQYF. CDR3 DNA sequence: TGTGCCAGCAGTGGCCACAGGAGATCGCAATCCTACGAGCAGTACTTC.

This clonotype was recorded many times. J is TRBJ2-4 and V is TRBV28; D gene uncertain. V was trimmed by 3 bases and J by 5 bases, leaving 14 bases between them. Germline V gives CDR1 MDHEN, CDR2 SYDVKM. This CDR3 region has 15 residues. The CDR3 DNA reads as TGTGCCAGCAGTTTTAGGCTGGGTAGTGAAAACATTCAGTACTTC. Translating gives CASSFRLGSENIQYF.

The chain combines TRBV20-1 with TRBJ2-2; weak D call: TRBD2 (6 bases). CDR1 is DFQATT and CDR2 is SNEGSKA in the germline V gene (reference sequence). The V gene lost 6 bases and the J gene lost 4 bases, with 18 bases spanning the gap. CDR3 length: 15 residues. The DNA for the CDR3 is TGCAGTGCGAGACTAGAACAAATGCGCACCGGGGAGCTGTTTTTT. Encoded protein: CSARLEQMRTGELFF.

On this clonotype itself: At one end, the junction sequence differs from germline, possibly due to a read error. The chain is built from TRBV7-6 and TRBJ2-5; 9 bases fit TRBD1. Germline V gives CDR1 SGHVS, CDR2 FNYEAQ. This CDR3 contains 11 residues. CDR3 sequence (DNA): TGTGCCAGCAGCAACGACAGGGGGAATCATTTC. It yields the protein CASSNDRGNHF.

The sample holds many counts of this clonotype. V and J are TRBV20-1 and TRBJ1-1, with D uncertain. This CDR3 region has 16 residues. V lost 0 bases and J lost 0, with 14 bases in between. The V gene's germline CDR1 is DFQATT and CDR2 SNEGSKA (reference sequence). CDR3 region: CSARDKGSSMNTEAFF. CDR3 coding DNA: TGCAGTGCTAGAGATAAAGGCAGCTCCATGAACACTGAAGCTTTCTTT.

This clonotype was observed at least ten times. The V call is TRBV7-3, the J call TRBJ2-5; D possibly uses TRBD1 or TRBD2 (5 bases each). The V gene's germline CDR1 is SGHTA and CDR2 FQGTGA. This CDR3 spans 15 amino acids. V was trimmed by 6 bases and J by 5 bases, leaving 19 bases between them. The CDR3 sequence: CASRLVGVPFETQYF. Written as DNA, the CDR3 is TGTGCCAGCAGGCTGGTGGGGGTACCTTTTGAGACCCAGTACTTC.